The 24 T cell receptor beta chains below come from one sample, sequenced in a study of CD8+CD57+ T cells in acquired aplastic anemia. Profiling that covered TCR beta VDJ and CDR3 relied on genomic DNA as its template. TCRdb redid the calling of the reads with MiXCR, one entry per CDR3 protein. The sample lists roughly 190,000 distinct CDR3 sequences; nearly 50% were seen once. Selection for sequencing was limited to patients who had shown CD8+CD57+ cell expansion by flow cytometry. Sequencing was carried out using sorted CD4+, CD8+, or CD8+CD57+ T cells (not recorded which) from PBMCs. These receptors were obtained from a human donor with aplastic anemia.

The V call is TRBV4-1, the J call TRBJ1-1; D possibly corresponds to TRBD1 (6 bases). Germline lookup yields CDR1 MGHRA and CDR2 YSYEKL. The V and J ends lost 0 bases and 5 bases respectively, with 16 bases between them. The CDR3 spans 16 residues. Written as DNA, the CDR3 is TGCGCCAGCAGCCAAGATGAAGGGGGGGCGAGGACTGAAGCTTTCTTT. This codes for CASSQDEGGARTEAFF.

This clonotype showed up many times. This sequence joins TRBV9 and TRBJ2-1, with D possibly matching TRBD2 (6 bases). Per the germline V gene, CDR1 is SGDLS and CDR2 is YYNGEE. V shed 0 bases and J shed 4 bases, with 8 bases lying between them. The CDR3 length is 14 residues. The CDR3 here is CASSVVGTYNEQFF. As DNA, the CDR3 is TGTGCCAGCAGCGTAGTAGGGACTTACAATGAGCAGTTCTTC.

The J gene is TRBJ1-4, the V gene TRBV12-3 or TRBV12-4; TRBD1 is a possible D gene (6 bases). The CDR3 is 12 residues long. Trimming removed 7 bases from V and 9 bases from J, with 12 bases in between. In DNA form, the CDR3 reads TGTGCCAGCACCCCCGGGACAAAAAAACTGTTTTTT. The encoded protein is CASTPGTKKLFF.

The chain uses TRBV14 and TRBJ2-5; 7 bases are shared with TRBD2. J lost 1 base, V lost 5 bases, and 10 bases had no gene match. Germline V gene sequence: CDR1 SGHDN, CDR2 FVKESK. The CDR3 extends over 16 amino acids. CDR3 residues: CASSSTSLAFQETQYF. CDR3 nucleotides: TGTGCCAGCAGCAGTACGTCACTAGCGTTCCAAGAGACCCAGTACTTC.

In DNA form, the CDR3 reads TGTGCCATCAGAGTGGACAGGGCTAATTCACCCCTCCACTTT. It translates to CAIRVDRANSPLHF. The chain recombines TRBV10-3 with TRBJ1-6, with 8 bases identical to TRBD1. The CDR3 contains 14 residues. V was clipped by 6 bases and J by 6 bases; unmatched bases: 4. Per germline, CDR1 ENHRY and CDR2 SYGVKD.

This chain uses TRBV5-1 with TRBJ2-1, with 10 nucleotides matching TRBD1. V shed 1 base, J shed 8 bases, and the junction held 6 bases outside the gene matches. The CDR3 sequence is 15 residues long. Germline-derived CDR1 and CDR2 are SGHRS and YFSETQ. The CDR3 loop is CASSLWDRGGDEQFF. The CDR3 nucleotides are TGCGCCAGCAGCTTGTGGGACAGGGGAGGAGATGAGCAGTTCTTC.

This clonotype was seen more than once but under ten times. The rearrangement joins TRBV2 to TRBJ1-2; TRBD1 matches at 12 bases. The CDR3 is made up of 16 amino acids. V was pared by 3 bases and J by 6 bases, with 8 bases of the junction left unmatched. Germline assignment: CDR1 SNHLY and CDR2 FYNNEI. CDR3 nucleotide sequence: TGTGCCAGCAGTGACCCGGGGGACAGGGGGCCGGATGGCTACACCTTC. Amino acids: CASSDPGDRGPDGYTF. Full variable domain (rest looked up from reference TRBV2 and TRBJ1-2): EPEVTQTPSHQVTQMGQEVILRCVPISNHLYFYWYRQILGQKVEFLVSFYNNEISEKSEIFDDQFSVERPDGSNFTLKIRSTKLEDSAMYFCASSDPGDRGPDGYTFGSGTRLTVV.

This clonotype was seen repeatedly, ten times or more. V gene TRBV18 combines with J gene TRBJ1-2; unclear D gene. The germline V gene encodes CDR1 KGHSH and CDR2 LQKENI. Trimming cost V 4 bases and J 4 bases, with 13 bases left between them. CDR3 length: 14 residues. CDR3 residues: CASSLRSGTYGYTF. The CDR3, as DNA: TGTGCCAGCTCACTCCGATCAGGTACCTATGGCTACACCTTC.

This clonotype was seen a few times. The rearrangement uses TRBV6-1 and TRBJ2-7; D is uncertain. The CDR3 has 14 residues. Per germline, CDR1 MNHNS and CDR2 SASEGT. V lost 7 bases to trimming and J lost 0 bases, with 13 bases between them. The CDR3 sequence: CASTVDSSSYEQYF. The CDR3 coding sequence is TGTGCCAGCACCGTGGATAGTAGCTCCTACGAGCAGTACTTC.

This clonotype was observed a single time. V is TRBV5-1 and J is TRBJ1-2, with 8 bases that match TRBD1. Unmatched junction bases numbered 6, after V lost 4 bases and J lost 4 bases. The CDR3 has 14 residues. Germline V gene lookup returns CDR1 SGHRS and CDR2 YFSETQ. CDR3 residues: CASSPRTGSYGYTF. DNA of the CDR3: TGCGCCAGCAGCCCCCGGACAGGGAGCTATGGCTACACCTTC.

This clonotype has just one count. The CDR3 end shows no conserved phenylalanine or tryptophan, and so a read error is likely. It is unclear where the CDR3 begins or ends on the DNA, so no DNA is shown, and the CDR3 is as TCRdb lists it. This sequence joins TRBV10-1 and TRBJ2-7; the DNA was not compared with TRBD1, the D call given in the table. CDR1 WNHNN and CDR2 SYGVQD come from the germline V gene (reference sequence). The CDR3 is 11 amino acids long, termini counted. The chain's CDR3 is CASSLSSLNVL.

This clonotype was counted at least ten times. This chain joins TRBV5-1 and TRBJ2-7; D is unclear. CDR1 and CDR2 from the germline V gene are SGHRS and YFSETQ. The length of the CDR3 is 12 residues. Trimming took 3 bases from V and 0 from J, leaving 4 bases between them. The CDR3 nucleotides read TGCGCCAGCAGCTCAAGCTCCTACGAGCAGTACTTC. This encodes CASSSSSYEQYF. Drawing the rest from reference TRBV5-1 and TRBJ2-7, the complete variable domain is KAGVTQTPRYLIKTRGQQVTLSCSPISGHRSVSWYQQTPGQGLQFLFEYFSETQRNKGNFPGRFSGRQFSNSRSEMNVSTLELGDSALYLCASSSSSYEQYFGPGTRLTVT.

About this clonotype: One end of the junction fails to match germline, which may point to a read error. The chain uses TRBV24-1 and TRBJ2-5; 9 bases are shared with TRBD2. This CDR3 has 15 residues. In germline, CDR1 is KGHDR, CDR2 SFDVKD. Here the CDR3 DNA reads TGTGCCGCCAGTGATAAGGGACTAGCTGATGAGACCCAGTACTTC. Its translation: CAASDKGLADETQYF.

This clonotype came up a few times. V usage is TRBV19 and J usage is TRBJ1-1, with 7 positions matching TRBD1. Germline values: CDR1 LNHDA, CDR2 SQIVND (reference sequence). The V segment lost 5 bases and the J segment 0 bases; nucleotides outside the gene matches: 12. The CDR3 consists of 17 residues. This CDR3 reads CASSVLPGQRMNTEAFF. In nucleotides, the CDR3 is TGTGCCAGTAGTGTTCTACCGGGACAGAGGATGAACACTGAAGCTTTCTTT.

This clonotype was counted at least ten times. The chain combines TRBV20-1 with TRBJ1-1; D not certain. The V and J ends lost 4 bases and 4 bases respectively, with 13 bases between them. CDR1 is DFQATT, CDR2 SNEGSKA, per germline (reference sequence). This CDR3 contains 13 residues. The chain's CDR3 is CSAIGQAGTEAFF. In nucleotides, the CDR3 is TGCAGTGCTATAGGGCAGGCGGGCACTGAAGCTTTCTTT.

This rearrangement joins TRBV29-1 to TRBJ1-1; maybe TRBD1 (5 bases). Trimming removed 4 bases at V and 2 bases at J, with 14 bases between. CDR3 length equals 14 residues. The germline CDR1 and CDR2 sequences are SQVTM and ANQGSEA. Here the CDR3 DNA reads TGCAGCGTTGTTTGGGGGAATCTCAACACTGAAGCTTTCTTT. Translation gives CSVVWGNLNTEAFF.

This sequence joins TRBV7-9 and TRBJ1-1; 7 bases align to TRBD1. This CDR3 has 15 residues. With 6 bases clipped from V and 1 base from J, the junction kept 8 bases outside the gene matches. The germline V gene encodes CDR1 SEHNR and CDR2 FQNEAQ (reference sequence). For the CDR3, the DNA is TGTGCCAGCAGAGGGGACAGACCCAAGAACACTGAAGCTTTCTTT. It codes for CASRGDRPKNTEAFF.

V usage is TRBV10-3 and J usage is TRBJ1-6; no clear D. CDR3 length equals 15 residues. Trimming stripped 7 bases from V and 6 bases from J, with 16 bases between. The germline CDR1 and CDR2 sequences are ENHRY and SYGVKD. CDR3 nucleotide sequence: TGTGCCATCAAGATGACGTCGTCTTCTAATTCACCCCTCCACTTT. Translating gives CAIKMTSSSNSPLHF.

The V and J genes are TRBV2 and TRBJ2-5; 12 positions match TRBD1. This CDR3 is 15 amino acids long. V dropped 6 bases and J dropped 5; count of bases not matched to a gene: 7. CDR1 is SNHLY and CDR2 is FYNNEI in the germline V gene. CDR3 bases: TGTGCCAGCAGACCCGGGACAGGGGGCGGCGAGACCCAGTACTTC. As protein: CASRPGTGGGETQYF.

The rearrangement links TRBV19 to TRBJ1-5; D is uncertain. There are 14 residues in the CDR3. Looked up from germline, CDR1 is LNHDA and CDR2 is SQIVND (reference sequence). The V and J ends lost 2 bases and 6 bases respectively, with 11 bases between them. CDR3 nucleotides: TGTGCCAGTAGTATATTAGGCCCCGGTCAGCCCCAGCATTTT. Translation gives CASSILGPGQPQHF.

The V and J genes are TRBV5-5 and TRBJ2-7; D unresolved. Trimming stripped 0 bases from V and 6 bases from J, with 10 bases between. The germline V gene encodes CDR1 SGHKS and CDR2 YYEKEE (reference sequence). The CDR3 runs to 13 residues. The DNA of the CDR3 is TGTGCCAGCAGCTTGGTGGGGAAGGGCGAGCAGTACTTC. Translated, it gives CASSLVGKGEQYF.

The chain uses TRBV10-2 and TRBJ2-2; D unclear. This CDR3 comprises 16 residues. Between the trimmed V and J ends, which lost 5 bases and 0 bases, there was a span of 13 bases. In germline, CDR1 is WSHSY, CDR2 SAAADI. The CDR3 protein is CASSNAGYANTGELFF. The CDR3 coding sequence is TGCGCCAGCAGTAACGCAGGTTACGCGAACACCGGGGAGCTGTTTTTT.

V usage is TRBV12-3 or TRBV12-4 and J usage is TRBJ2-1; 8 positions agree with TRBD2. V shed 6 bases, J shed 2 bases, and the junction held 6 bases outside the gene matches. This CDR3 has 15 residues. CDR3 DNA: TGTGCCAGCAGCCCTCGGGGGGGGCCCTACAATGAGCAGTTCTTC. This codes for CASSPRGGPYNEQFF.

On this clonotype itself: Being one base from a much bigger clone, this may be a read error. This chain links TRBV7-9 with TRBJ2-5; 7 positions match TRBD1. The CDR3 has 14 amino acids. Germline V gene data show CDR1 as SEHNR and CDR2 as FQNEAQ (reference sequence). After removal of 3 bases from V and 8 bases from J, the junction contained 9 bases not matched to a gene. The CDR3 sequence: CASSFLKGADTQYF. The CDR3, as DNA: TGTGCCAGCAGCTTTTTAAAGGGGGCAGATACCCAGTACTTC.